Listed below are T cell receptor beta chains from one sample, sequenced in a study of blood T cell repertoires in COVID-19. Only in-frame clones appear in the TCRdb table, and some are missing; sequencing was by immunoSEQ multiplex PCR. The table includes about 89,000 clones, roughly 74% detected once. Sequencing used peripheral blood. The receptor set was obtained from a man in his 70s with COVID-19, enrolled during active disease. The CDR3 runs from the conserved cysteine through the conserved F or W. Each record gives: J gene, D gene, V gene, clone size, CDR3 protein, CDR3 DNA. A D gene is named only where the DNA matches it firmly. Some rows mark clone size as missing; the rest say once, few, many or name a class of expanded clone.

j_call: TRBJ1-2
d_call: TRBD1
v_call: TRBV4-2
clone_size: -
cdr3_aa: CASSQELGPINRGRDYGYTF
cdr3_nt: TGTGCCAGCAGCCAAGAATTAGGACCAATTAACAGGGGGCGCGACTATGGCTACACCTTC

j_call: TRBJ2-1
d_call: TRBD2
v_call: TRBV7-9
clone_size: -
cdr3_aa: CASSLGLSGSDEQFF
cdr3_nt: TGTGCCAGCAGCTTAGGACTTAGCGGGAGCGATGAGCAGTTCTTC

j_call: TRBJ2-2
d_call: TRBD1
v_call: TRBV5-4
clone_size: once
cdr3_aa: CASSFGQGNTGELFF
cdr3_nt: TGTGCCAGCAGCTTTGGACAGGGGAACACCGGGGAGCTGTTTTTT

j_call: TRBJ2-4
d_call: TRBD1
v_call: TRBV19
clone_size: -
cdr3_aa: CASSARQGANIQYF
cdr3_nt: TGTGCCAGTAGTGCCCGACAGGGGGCAAACATTCAGTACTTC

j_call: TRBJ1-1
d_call: -
v_call: TRBV27
clone_size: -
cdr3_aa: CASSFQDMNTEAFF
cdr3_nt: TGTGCCAGCAGTTTCCAGGACATGAACACTGAAGCTTTCTTT

j_call: TRBJ2-3
d_call: TRBD1
v_call: TRBV10-1
clone_size: -
cdr3_aa: CASSDGDRRTTDTQYF
cdr3_nt: TGCGCCAGCAGTGATGGGGACAGAAGGACGACAGATACGCAGTATTTT

j_call: TRBJ2-1
d_call: -
v_call: TRBV19
clone_size: -
cdr3_aa: CASSIEGRANNEQFF
cdr3_nt: TGTGCCAGTAGTATTGAAGGCAGGGCAAACAATGAGCAGTTCTTC

j_call: TRBJ2-3
d_call: -
v_call: TRBV19
clone_size: -
cdr3_aa: CASTDRPQGPDTQYF
cdr3_nt: TGTGCCAGTACCGATCGCCCCCAGGGCCCAGATACGCAGTATTTT

j_call: TRBJ2-1
d_call: -
v_call: TRBV5-5
clone_size: -
cdr3_aa: CASSYLGQGYNEQFF
cdr3_nt: TGTGCCAGCAGCTACCTTGGACAAGGCTACAATGAGCAGTTCTTC

j_call: TRBJ1-5
d_call: -
v_call: TRBV3-1/TRBV3-2
clone_size: few
cdr3_aa: CASSSLINQPQHF
cdr3_nt: TGTGCCAGCAGCAGCCTCATCAATCAGCCCCAGCATTTT

j_call: TRBJ2-1
d_call: -
v_call: TRBV10-2
clone_size: -
cdr3_aa: CASSLLGLSYNEQFF
cdr3_nt: TGCGCCAGCAGTTTACTCGGACTATCCTACAATGAGCAGTTCTTC

j_call: TRBJ1-5
d_call: TRBD1
v_call: TRBV6-5
clone_size: -
cdr3_aa: CASSSQGALNQPQHF
cdr3_nt: TGTGCCAGCAGTTCGCAGGGGGCCCTCAATCAGCCCCAGCATTTT

j_call: TRBJ1-2
d_call: -
v_call: TRBV4-3
clone_size: -
cdr3_aa: CASSQDPLANFYGYTF
cdr3_nt: TGCGCCAGCAGCCAAGATCCATTAGCCAATTTCTATGGCTACACCTTC

j_call: TRBJ2-1
d_call: TRBD1
v_call: TRBV6-5
clone_size: -
cdr3_aa: CASSSRQGFVYNEQFF
cdr3_nt: TGTGCCAGCAGTTCCAGACAGGGGTTCGTTTACAATGAGCAGTTCTTC

j_call: TRBJ1-5
d_call: TRBD1
v_call: TRBV19
clone_size: once
cdr3_aa: CASSLWDRGLRDSNQPQHF
cdr3_nt: TGTGCCAGTAGTTTATGGGACAGGGGGCTGAGGGATAGCAATCAGCCCCAGCATTTT

j_call: TRBJ1-2
d_call: TRBD1
v_call: TRBV7-9
clone_size: -
cdr3_aa: CASSRRGQGVDGYTF
cdr3_nt: TGTGCCAGCAGCCGGAGGGGGCAGGGAGTGGATGGCTACACCTTC

j_call: TRBJ1-2
d_call: -
v_call: TRBV7-9
clone_size: -
cdr3_aa: CASSLLGGRGWGYTF
cdr3_nt: TGTGCCAGCAGCTTGCTAGGGGGACGAGGCTGGGGCTACACCTTC

j_call: TRBJ2-2
d_call: TRBD2
v_call: TRBV10-2
clone_size: once
cdr3_aa: CATQGGAHTGELFF
cdr3_nt: TGCGCCACCCAGGGAGGGGCCCACACCGGGGAGCTGTTTTTT

j_call: TRBJ2-4
d_call: -
v_call: TRBV7-9
clone_size: -
cdr3_aa: CASSLGQSIQYF
cdr3_nt: TGTGCCAGCAGCTTAGGACAGTCCATTCAGTACTTC

j_call: TRBJ2-7
d_call: -
v_call: TRBV6-5
clone_size: few
cdr3_aa: CASREGANPSYEQYF
cdr3_nt: TGTGCCAGCAGGGAGGGGGCCAACCCCTCCTACGAGCAGTACTTC

j_call: TRBJ1-6
d_call: -
v_call: TRBV6-6
clone_size: -
cdr3_aa: CASKPGQINSPLHF
cdr3_nt: TGTGCCAGCAAACCCGGACAGATTAATTCACCCCTCCACTTT

j_call: TRBJ2-7
d_call: TRBD1
v_call: TRBV6-5
clone_size: -
cdr3_aa: CASSLDRGNNEQYF
cdr3_nt: TGTGCCAGCAGCCTCGACAGGGGGAACAACGAGCAGTACTTC

j_call: TRBJ1-1
d_call: TRBD1
v_call: TRBV12-3/TRBV12-4
clone_size: -
cdr3_aa: CASLITGAKEAFF
cdr3_nt: TGTGCCAGCCTAATCACAGGGGCTAAAGAAGCTTTCTTT

j_call: TRBJ2-1
d_call: TRBD1
v_call: TRBV7-9
clone_size: once
cdr3_aa: CASSLVQGISYNEQFF
cdr3_nt: TGTGCCAGCAGCTTAGTACAGGGGATCTCCTACAATGAGCAGTTCTTC

j_call: TRBJ2-7
d_call: TRBD1
v_call: TRBV7-2
clone_size: -
cdr3_aa: CASSLVGQTYEQYF
cdr3_nt: TGTGCCAGCAGCTTAGTGGGACAGACCTACGAGCAGTACTTC

j_call: TRBJ1-4
d_call: TRBD1
v_call: TRBV5-1
clone_size: -
cdr3_aa: CASSSGTVEEKLFF
cdr3_nt: TGCGCCAGCAGCTCCGGGACAGTCGAAGAAAAACTGTTTTTT